This entry is about one T cell receptor beta chain. A few counts support this clone. This clone's antigen is unknown. No base quality information exists; no much larger clone differs at one position. The CDR3 regions of human TCRbeta chains were analyzed by immunosequencing. On the study's bioinformatics: Repertoire TCRs were checked for matches against a reference library of SARS-CoV-2-specific TCRs that had been generated using the MIRA antigen-specificity platform. Breadth was defined as the fraction of unique TCRs that were SARS-CoV-2-associated, and depth was defined as the fraction of total T cells that were SARS-CoV-2-associated. Using the MIRA data, each spike-specific TCR was mapped to the spike region that the TCR reacts to and placed in a CD4 or CD8 class. Log10-transformed breadth and depth values were compared by one-way ANOVA with Sidak's multiple comparisons tests. The source is immuneACCESS, and TCRdb retained only in-frame sequences with V and J called. Part of the clones is not carried over; for the studies checked, unresolved V genes explain less than half of this, and the remainder is unexplained. V and J calls plus clone size are reproduced from that table; the DNA served to infer D and trimming. The sample table holds 100,000 to 150,000 clones, of which less than 95% were seen once. Jointly, the top ten make up about 4.5% of the sample.

The data originate from a study of T cell responses to AZD1222 COVID-19 vaccine (dated by TCRdb to the early 2020s). With respect to the entire study: A total of 233 trial participants underwent TCR sequencing, of whom roughly 210 had received two doses of AZD1222 and around 25 had received two doses of the MenACWY control vaccine. Trial participants were enrolled into age subgroups of 18-55, 56-69 and 70-plus years, which contained about 150, 27 and 61 TCR-sequenced participants, respectively. What the work shows at the level of the full study, not this receptor alone: Conclusions about previously exposed vaccinees are limited, since just five to seven AZD1222 recipients were seropositive for SARS-CoV-2 at baseline. Because no day 14 peak-response samples were available, repertoires were characterized only after the peak T cell response. Vaccine-associated CD4 TCRs spanned the whole spike protein, with dominant responses in regions 160-218 and 743-854. After two AZD1222 doses, spike-specific TCR breadth and depth were significantly higher than at day 0 and than in MenACWY recipients. Reportedly, close to half of the unique spike-specific TCRs recognized epitopes lying outside the regions that are mutated in the B.1.351 and B.1.1.7 variants. In the small 56-69-year group, the increase in depth fell short of significance, most likely because of low power. Participants were mostly white British, with more females than males. The authors suggested clonal diversity may have been underestimated.

CDR3 length: 15 amino acids, cysteine to phenylalanine. Just the 45-base CDR3 DNA is kept, in frame starting at base 1. V gives up 2 bases and J gives up 0 bases, and the segment between their germline ends measures 11 bases. The germline V gene (reference sequence) specifies SGHKS as CDR1 and YYEKEE as CDR2. The intended sense of this specimen's time point label: baseline before first vaccination. Per the publication, the treatment or condition label means: meningococcal conjugate vaccine given as trial control. Samples from vaccinated people were obtained from the UK trials COV001 and COV002, which included a single-blind randomized controlled phase 2/3 trial of AZD1222 (ChAdOx1 nCoV-19) in healthy adults. For TCRbeta chain sequencing, PBMC samples from trial participants were taken at day 0 and at day 28 after the second dose.

This clonotype originated in an adult in good health. The material sequenced was peripheral blood, taken on day 0 of MenACWY control vaccination. The rearrangement joined TRBV5-5 to TRBJ1-1; no D gene call is confident. The CDR3 reads as follows: CASSFSPGMNTEAFF. The nucleotide sequence is TGTGCCAGCAGCTTCAGTCCAGGCATGAACACTGAAGCTTTCTTT.